One and the same sample provided the 32 T cell receptor beta chains below, sequenced in a study of T cells in Graves' hyperthyroidism and ophthalmopathy. TCR beta CDR3 sequences were amplified from RNA transcripts. The HTBI primer set drove a first-round RT-PCR of the TCR CDR3. TCRdb reprocessed the multiplex PCR reads via MiXCR and lists one record per CDR3 protein. The sample has some 490,000 distinct CDR3 sequences; roughly a sixth are singletons. Sequencing was carried out using blood. Source of these receptors: a woman younger than 45 with Graves' ophthalmopathy.

This clonotype was detected ten times or more. The chain uses TRBV6-1 and TRBJ2-7; a weak D match, TRBD1 (6 bases). CDR1 MNHNS and CDR2 SASEGT come from the germline V gene. The CDR3 contains 14 residues. With 4 bases removed from V and 0 bases from J, the gap between germline ends came to 10 bases. The CDR3: CASSAGHPSYEQYF. In DNA form, the CDR3 reads TGTGCCAGCAGTGCGGGACACCCCTCCTACGAGCAGTACTTC.

In its sample, this clonotype was seen many times. This sequence joins TRBV2 and TRBJ2-3, with TRBD2 as a possible D gene (5 bases). In germline, CDR1 is SNHLY, CDR2 FYNNEI. The CDR3 spans 13 residues. Trimming stripped 7 bases from V and 4 bases from J, with 12 bases between. The chain's CDR3 is CASKASLADTQYF. DNA of the CDR3: TGTGCCAGCAAGGCTAGCTTGGCAGATACGCAGTATTTT.

This clonotype occurred many times. V is TRBV20-1 and J is TRBJ1-6; the match to TRBD1 covers 7 bases. The ends lost 6 bases at V and 6 bases at J; junction bases unmatched: 11. This CDR3 contains 15 residues. Germline V lookup: CDR1 DFQATT, CDR2 SNEGSKA (reference sequence). In nucleotides, the CDR3 is TGCAGTGCCCAAAGGGGAACAGGGGTTAATTCACCCCTCCACTTT. This codes for CSAQRGTGVNSPLHF.

For this clonotype: The junction differs from germline at one of its ends, possibly a read error. This chain joins TRBV28 and TRBJ1-5, with 9 nucleotides matching TRBD1. Germline V lookup: CDR1 MDHEN, CDR2 SYDVKM. The CDR3 runs to 12 residues. For the CDR3, the DNA is TGTGCCAGCAGAAATGACAGGGGGGTCCAGCTTTTT. This translates into CASRNDRGVQLF.

This clonotype was seen repeatedly, ten times or more. The chain has TRBV12-3 or TRBV12-4 and TRBJ2-7; unclear D gene. This CDR3 has 14 residues. V was pared by 3 bases and J by 3 bases, with 12 bases between. CDR3 sequence: CASSLNSGFYEQYF. The CDR3 nucleotides are TGTGCCAGCAGTTTGAATTCAGGATTCTACGAGCAGTACTTC.

This clonotype was seen ten or more times. The chain uses TRBV7-9 and TRBJ1-2; the D gene is possibly TRBD1 (5 bases). The CDR3 is made up of 14 amino acids. V lost 2 bases, J lost 3 bases, and 10 bases lay in between. Germline CDR1 is SEHNR and CDR2 is FQNEAQ (reference sequence). In DNA, the CDR3 is TGTGCCAGCAGCTTAACGGGGCCTTACTATGGCTACACCTTC. This gives the protein CASSLTGPYYGYTF.

This clonotype was seen at least ten times. V is TRBV11-1 and J is TRBJ2-4; 8 positions match TRBD1. V was clipped by 5 bases and J by 6 bases; unmatched bases: 6. The V gene's germline CDR1 is SGHAT and CDR2 FQDESV (reference sequence). The CDR3 has 14 residues. The CDR3 DNA reads as TGTGCCAGCAGCCCCAGGGGGCGCGGAAACATTCAGTACTTC. It specifies CASSPRGRGNIQYF.

This clonotype was seen only a few times. This chain uses TRBV24-1 with TRBJ2-1, with a possible D match to TRBD1 (6 bases). The CDR3 loop spans 18 amino acids. CDR1 KGHDR and CDR2 SFDVKD come from the germline V gene. Between the trimmed V and J ends, which lost 0 bases and 5 bases, there was a span of 19 bases. The DNA for the CDR3 is TGTGCCACCAGTGATTTGCTAATTTGGACAGCCTTAAACAATGAGCAGTTCTTC. It encodes CATSDLLIWTALNNEQFF.

This clonotype has a count of ten or more. The genes are TRBV5-4 and TRBJ2-1; 11 nucleotides match TRBD1. Losses at the gene ends were 3 bases for V and 4 bases for J; bases not matched to a gene: 3. The length of the CDR3 is 15 residues. The germline CDR1 and CDR2 sequences are SGHNT and YYREEE (reference sequence). CDR3 loop: CASSSGTGGYNEQFF. The CDR3 nucleotides are TGTGCCAGCAGCTCAGGGACAGGGGGGTACAATGAGCAGTTCTTC.

CDR3 in DNA: TGTGCCAGCTCACCCATTGCAGGGGTTACTTCCTCCTACAATGAGCAGTTCTTC. Residues: CASSPIAGVTSSYNEQFF. The gene calls are TRBV18 and TRBJ2-1; D might be TRBD1 (6 bases). Trimming took 3 bases from V and 0 from J, leaving 18 bases between them. The germline V gene encodes CDR1 KGHSH and CDR2 LQKENI. CDR3 length: 18 residues.

This clonotype was seen ten or more times. This chain joins TRBV20-1 and TRBJ2-7; D possibly uses TRBD1 or TRBD2 (6 bases each). From germline, CDR1 is DFQATT and CDR2 SNEGSKA (reference sequence). CDR3 length: 13 residues. V lost 6 bases to trimming and J lost 0 bases, with 12 bases between them. The CDR3: CSAGGGISYEQYF. DNA of the CDR3: TGCAGTGCCGGGGGCGGTATCTCCTACGAGCAGTACTTC.

This clonotype has at least ten counts. The gene calls are TRBV5-5 and TRBJ2-2, with TRBD2 matching over 12 bases. Germline loops: CDR1 SGHKS, CDR2 YYEKEE (reference sequence). CDR3 length: 17 residues. V gave up 2 bases and J gave up 6 bases; unmatched junction bases: 8. CDR3 in amino acids: CASSLRWTSGKAGELFF. CDR3 sequence (DNA): TGTGCCAGCAGCTTAAGGTGGACTAGCGGGAAGGCCGGGGAGCTGTTTTTT.

This clonotype has ten or more counts. The chain couples TRBV11-3 to TRBJ2-5; D not certain. The germline CDR1 and CDR2 sequences are SGHNT and YENEEA. V was pared by 5 bases and J by 4 bases, with 8 bases between. The CDR3 totals 12 residues. The CDR3 loop reads CASSGIGETQYF. The CDR3 DNA is TGTGCCAGCAGCGGGATCGGAGAGACCCAGTACTTC. Supplemented by reference TRBV11-3 and TRBJ2-5, the full variable domain reads EAGVVQSPRYKIIEKKQPVAFWCNPISGHNTLYWYLQNLGQGPELLIRYENEEAVDDSQLPKDRFSAERLKGVDSTLKIQPAELGDSAVYLCASSGIGETQYFGPGTRLLVL.

This clonotype was counted ten times or more. The rearrangement links TRBV2 to TRBJ2-7; TRBD1 might be the D (6 bases). The CDR3 spans 14 residues. CDR1 and CDR2 (germline): SNHLY, FYNNEI. V was trimmed by 6 bases and J by 2 bases, leaving 14 bases between them. The CDR3 here is CASRVLGGPYEQYF. The CDR3 DNA reads TGTGCCAGCAGGGTCCTTGGGGGCCCCTACGAGCAGTACTTC.

The chain carries TRBV11-1 and TRBJ1-1; 8 bases map to TRBD1. The germline V gene has CDR1 SGHAT and CDR2 FQDESV (reference sequence). The CDR3 covers 14 residues. V shed 2 bases, J shed 4 bases, and the junction held 3 bases outside the gene matches. CDR3 loop: CASSLPDRGTEAFF. In nucleotides, the CDR3 is TGTGCCAGCAGCTTACCAGACAGGGGCACTGAAGCTTTCTTT.

The table lists this clonotype with a few counts. The V gene is TRBV9, the J gene TRBJ2-1, with TRBD2 matching over 7 bases. V was clipped by 4 bases and J by 7 bases; unmatched bases: 11. This CDR3 is 15 amino acids long. From germline, CDR1 is SGDLS and CDR2 YYNGEE. CDR3 in amino acids: CASSPRIAGENEQFF. CDR3 nucleotide sequence: TGTGCCAGCAGCCCTCGGATAGCGGGTGAGAATGAGCAGTTCTTC.

This clonotype was seen many times. This chain links TRBV4-1 with TRBJ2-5; D possibly uses TRBD1 or TRBD2 (6 bases each). Germline lookup yields CDR1 MGHRA and CDR2 YSYEKL. V was pared by 0 bases and J by 4 bases, with 12 bases between. CDR3 length: 15 amino acids. CDR3 nucleotides: TGCGCCAGCAGCCAAGAAGGGGGGCGAGGAGAGACCCAGTACTTC. It codes for CASSQEGGRGETQYF.

Comments on this clonotype: A much larger clone lies one base from this, so it may be a read error. The chain links TRBV28 to TRBJ2-1; the D is unclear. The CDR3 consists of 14 residues. CDR1 MDHEN and CDR2 SYDVKM come from the germline V gene. V was cut by 7 bases and J by 9 bases, with 19 bases left in between. CDR3 sequence (DNA): TGTGCCAGCACCCTTGGGCCTTTAACGGGTGAGCAGTTCTTC. Protein sequence: CASTLGPLTGEQFF.

The chain links TRBV6-2 or TRBV6-3 to TRBJ2-7; D may be TRBD1 or TRBD2 (5 bases each). Trimming shortened V by 8 bases and J by 1 base, and 18 bases separated the two germline ends. The CDR3 totals 15 residues. Per the germline V gene, CDR1 is MNHEY and CDR2 is SVGEGT. In DNA form, the CDR3 reads TGTGCCAGCTTCACTATGTGGGACGGATCCTACGAGCAGTACTTC. Translating gives CASFTMWDGSYEQYF.

This clonotype was seen many times. This rearrangement joins TRBV30 to TRBJ2-2; perhaps TRBD1 as D (5 bases). The CDR3 spans 14 residues. Trimming removed 0 bases at V and 4 bases at J, with 9 bases between. Per germline, CDR1 GTSNPN and CDR2 SVGIG (reference sequence). CDR3 nucleotide sequence: TGTGCCTGGAGTGTGCAGGGTGGCACCGGGGAGCTGTTTTTT. This translates into CAWSVQGGTGELFF.

In its sample, this clonotype was seen many times. The genes are TRBV18 and TRBJ2-7; D gene ambiguous. Germline V CDR1 and CDR2: KGHSH, LQKENI. V was clipped by 0 bases and J by 7 bases, with 7 bases between them. The CDR3 length is 12 residues. CDR3 amino acids: CASSPPDREQYF. CDR3 in DNA: TGTGCCAGCTCACCACCTGATAGGGAGCAGTACTTC.

As to this clonotype: Likely a read error: the CDR3 ends without its conserved phenylalanine or tryptophan. The chain carries TRBV5-5 and TRBJ1-2; TRBD1 is a possible D gene (6 bases). The CDR3 extends over 14 amino acids. V was cut by 7 bases and J by 2 bases, with 15 bases left in between. Per germline, CDR1 SGHKS and CDR2 YYEKEE (reference sequence). This chain's CDR3 is CASGGGGDNYGYTL. In DNA form, the CDR3 reads TGTGCCAGCGGAGGGGGGGGGGACAACTATGGCTACACCCTC.

This clonotype was observed many times. This chain joins TRBV3-1 and TRBJ1-3; tentative D call: TRBD1 (6 bases). The V gene lost 4 bases and the J gene lost 4 bases, with 14 bases spanning the gap. Germline CDR1 and CDR2: LGHDT and YNNKEL (reference sequence). This CDR3 spans 15 amino acids. The CDR3 reads CASSPLGARGNTIYF. For the CDR3, the DNA is TGTGCCAGCAGCCCTTTGGGGGCGCGGGGAAACACCATATATTTT.

The V call is TRBV11-2, the J call TRBJ1-1, with 7 positions matching TRBD1. Germline loops: CDR1 SGHAT, CDR2 FQNNGV. The trim removed 1 base at V and 6 bases at J, leaving 8 bases unmatched. The CDR3 has 15 amino acids. The CDR3 is CASSLGWAGTAEAFF. Here the CDR3 DNA reads TGTGCCAGCAGCTTAGGCTGGGCGGGGACAGCTGAAGCTTTCTTT.

The chain recombines TRBV19 with TRBJ2-5; TRBD1 agrees at 9 bases. Trimming at V came to 7 bases and at J to 1 base, leaving 4 bases not matched to a gene. In germline, CDR1 is LNHDA, CDR2 SQIVND (reference sequence). The CDR3 extends over 14 amino acids. Here the CDR3 reads CASTPDRGQETQYF. In DNA form, the CDR3 reads TGTGCCAGTACCCCGGACAGGGGCCAAGAGACCCAGTACTTC.

Comments on this clonotype: This may stem from a read error, because a much larger clone lies one nucleotide away. Since the CDR3 does not end with the conserved phenylalanine or tryptophan, this likely comes from a read error. The chain recombines TRBV2 with TRBJ2-2, with 13 bases aligning to TRBD2. There are 15 residues in the CDR3. Germline loops: CDR1 SNHLY, CDR2 FYNNEI. Trimming cost V 6 bases and J 6 bases; bases outside gene matches: 4. CDR3 in DNA: TGTGCCAGCAGCCCACTAGCGGGAGGGTCCGGGGAGCTGTTTCTT. Translation gives CASSPLAGGSGELFL.

There are a few counts of this clonotype. The rearrangement uses TRBV20-1 and TRBJ1-1, with TRBD1 as a possible D gene (6 bases). In germline, CDR1 is DFQATT, CDR2 SNEGSKA (reference sequence). The CDR3 covers 10 residues. Between the trimmed V and J ends, which lost 7 bases and 4 bases, there was a span of 7 bases. The CDR3 is CSEGVTEAFF. The CDR3 DNA follows: TGCAGTGAGGGGGTCACTGAAGCTTTCTTT.

The gene calls are TRBV5-1 and TRBJ2-3; TRBD1 matches at 7 bases. CDR3 size: 17 residues. In germline, CDR1 is SGHRS, CDR2 YFSETQ. With V trimmed by 4 bases and J by 3 bases, 14 bases remained unmatched. The CDR3 DNA reads TGCGCCAGCAGCCACCCCCAAAGACAGGGATTGACAGATACGCAGTATTTT. Amino acid sequence: CASSHPQRQGLTDTQYF. The complete variable domain, with remaining parts taken from reference TRBV5-1 and TRBJ2-3, reads KAGVTQTPRYLIKTRGQQVTLSCSPISGHRSVSWYQQTPGQGLQFLFEYFSETQRNKGNFPGRFSGRQFSNSRSEMNVSTLELGDSALYLCASSHPQRQGLTDTQYFGPGTRLTVL.

This clonotype was recorded many times. The chain is built from TRBV27 and TRBJ2-5; D not certain. Per germline, CDR1 MNHEY and CDR2 SMNVEV (reference sequence). V lost 3 bases to trimming and J lost 1 base, with 6 bases between them. The CDR3 runs 13 residues. Here the CDR3 reads CASSFLTQETQYF. In DNA, the CDR3 is TGTGCCAGCAGTTTTCTCACCCAAGAGACCCAGTACTTC.

This clonotype was detected ten times or more. V usage is TRBV5-1 and J usage is TRBJ1-1, with 10 bases identical to TRBD1. J gave up 1 base and V 0 bases, and 9 bases lay outside the gene matches. The CDR3 totals 18 residues. Germline CDR1 is SGHRS and CDR2 is YFSETQ. CDR3 protein: CASSLEGDRGLANTEAFF. CDR3 coding DNA: TGCGCCAGCAGCTTGGAGGGCGACAGGGGGCTAGCGAACACTGAAGCTTTCTTT.

This clonotype was seen a handful of times. The chain is built from TRBV5-1 and TRBJ1-1; no reliable D call. There are 11 residues in the CDR3. Germline V gives CDR1 SGHRS, CDR2 YFSETQ. V was cut by 1 base and J by 8 bases, with 6 bases left in between. CDR3 DNA sequence: TGCGCCAGCAGCTTGAATGGGGAAGCTTTCTTT. It yields the protein CASSLNGEAFF.

This clonotype was observed a single time. This chain connects TRBV7-9 to TRBJ1-2; the D is unclear. Germline-derived CDR1 and CDR2 are SEHNR and FQNEAQ (reference sequence). This CDR3 spans 16 amino acids. Trimming shortened V by 5 bases and J by 4 bases, and 20 bases separated the two germline ends. Written as DNA, the CDR3 is TGTGCCAGCAGCCCAGATGGCAAGCCCCCAGGCTATGGCTACACCTTC. This encodes CASSPDGKPPGYGYTF.